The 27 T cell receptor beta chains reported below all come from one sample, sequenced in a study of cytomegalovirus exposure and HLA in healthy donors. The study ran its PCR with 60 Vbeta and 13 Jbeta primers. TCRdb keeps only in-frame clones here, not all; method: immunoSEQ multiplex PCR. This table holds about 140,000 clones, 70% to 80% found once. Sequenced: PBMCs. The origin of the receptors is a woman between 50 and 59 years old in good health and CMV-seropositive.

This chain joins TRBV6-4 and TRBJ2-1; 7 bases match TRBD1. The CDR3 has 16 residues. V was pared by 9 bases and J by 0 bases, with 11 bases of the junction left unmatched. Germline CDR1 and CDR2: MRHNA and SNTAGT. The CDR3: CASVAEGQSSYNEQFF. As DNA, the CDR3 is TGTGCCAGTGTAGCCGAGGGACAGAGCTCCTACAATGAGCAGTTCTTC.

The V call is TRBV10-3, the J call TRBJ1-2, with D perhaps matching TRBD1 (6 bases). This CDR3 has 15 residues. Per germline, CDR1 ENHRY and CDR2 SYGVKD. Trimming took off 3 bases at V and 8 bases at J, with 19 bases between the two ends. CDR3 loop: CAISDSQGSLGGYTF. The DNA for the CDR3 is TGTGCCATCAGTGATTCCCAGGGGTCCCTGGGAGGCTACACCTTC.

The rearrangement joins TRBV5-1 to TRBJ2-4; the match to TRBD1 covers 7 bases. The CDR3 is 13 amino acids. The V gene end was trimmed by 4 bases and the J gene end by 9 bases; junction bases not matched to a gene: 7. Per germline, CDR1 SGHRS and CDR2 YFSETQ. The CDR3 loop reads CASSPGTAPIQYF. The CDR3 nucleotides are TGCGCCAGCAGCCCCGGGACAGCCCCCATTCAGTACTTC.

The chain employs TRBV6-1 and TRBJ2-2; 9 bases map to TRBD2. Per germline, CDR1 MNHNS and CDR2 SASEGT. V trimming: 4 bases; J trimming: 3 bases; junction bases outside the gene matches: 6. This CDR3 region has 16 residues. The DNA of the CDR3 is TGTGCCAGCAGTGTAGGGAGACTAGCGGACACCGGGGAGCTGTTTTTT. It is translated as CASSVGRLADTGELFF.

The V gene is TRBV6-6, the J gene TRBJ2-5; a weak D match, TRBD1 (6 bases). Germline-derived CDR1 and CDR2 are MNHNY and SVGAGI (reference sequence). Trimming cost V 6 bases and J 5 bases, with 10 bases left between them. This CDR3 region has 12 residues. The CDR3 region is CASRQGSETQYF. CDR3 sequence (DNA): TGTGCCAGCAGACAGGGATCCGAGACCCAGTACTTC.

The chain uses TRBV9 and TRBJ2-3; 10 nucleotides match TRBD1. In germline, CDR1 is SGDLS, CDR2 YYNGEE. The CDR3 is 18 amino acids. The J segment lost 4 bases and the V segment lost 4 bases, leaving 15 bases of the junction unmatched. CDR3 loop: CASSSLPGGQGRADTQYF. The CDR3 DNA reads TGTGCCAGCAGCTCACTGCCTGGGGGACAGGGGAGGGCAGATACGCAGTATTTT.

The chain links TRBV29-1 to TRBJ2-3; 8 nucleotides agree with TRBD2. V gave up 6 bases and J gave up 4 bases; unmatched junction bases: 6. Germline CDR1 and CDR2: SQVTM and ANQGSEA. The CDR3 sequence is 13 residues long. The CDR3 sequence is CSVGGGSADTQYF. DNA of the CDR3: TGCAGCGTCGGGGGGGGAAGCGCAGATACGCAGTATTTT.

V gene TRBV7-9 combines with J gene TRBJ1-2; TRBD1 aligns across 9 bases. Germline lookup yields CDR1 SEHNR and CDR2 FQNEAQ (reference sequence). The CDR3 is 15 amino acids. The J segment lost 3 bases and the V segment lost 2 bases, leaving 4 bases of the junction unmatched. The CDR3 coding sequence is TGTGCCAGCAGCTTATGGGACAGGGAGCACTATGGCTACACCTTC. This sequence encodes CASSLWDREHYGYTF.

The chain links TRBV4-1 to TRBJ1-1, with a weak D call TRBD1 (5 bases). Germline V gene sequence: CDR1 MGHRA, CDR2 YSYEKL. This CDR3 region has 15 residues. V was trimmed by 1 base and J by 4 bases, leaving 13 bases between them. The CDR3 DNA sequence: TGCGCCAGCAGCCAAGGGTGGGGCAGGCTCACTGAAGCTTTCTTT. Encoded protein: CASSQGWGRLTEAFF.

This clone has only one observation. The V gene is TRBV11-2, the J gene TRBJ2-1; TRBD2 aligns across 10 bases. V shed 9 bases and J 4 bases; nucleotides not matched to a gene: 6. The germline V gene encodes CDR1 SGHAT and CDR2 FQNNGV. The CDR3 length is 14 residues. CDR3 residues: CASSVAGGYNEQFF. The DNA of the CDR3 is TGTGCCAGTTCCGTAGCGGGGGGTTACAATGAGCAGTTCTTC.

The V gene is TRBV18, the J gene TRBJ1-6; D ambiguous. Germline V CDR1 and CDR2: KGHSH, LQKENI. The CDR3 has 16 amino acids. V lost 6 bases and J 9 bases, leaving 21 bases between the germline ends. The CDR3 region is CASSEGGLSSGSPLHF. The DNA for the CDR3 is TGTGCCAGCTCCGAAGGTGGGCTGAGTTCAGGTTCACCCCTCCACTTT.

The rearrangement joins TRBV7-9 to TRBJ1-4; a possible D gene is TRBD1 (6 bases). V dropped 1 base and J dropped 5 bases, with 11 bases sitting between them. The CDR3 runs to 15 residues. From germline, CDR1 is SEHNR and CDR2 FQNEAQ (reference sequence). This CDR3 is CASSLVGAQNEKLFF. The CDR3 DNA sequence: TGTGCCAGCAGCTTAGTGGGGGCGCAAAATGAAAAACTGTTTTTT.

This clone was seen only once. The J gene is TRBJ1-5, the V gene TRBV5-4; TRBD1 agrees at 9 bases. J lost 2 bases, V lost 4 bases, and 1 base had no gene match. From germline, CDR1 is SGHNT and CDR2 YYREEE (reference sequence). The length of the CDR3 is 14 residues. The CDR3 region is CASSRTGGNQPQHF. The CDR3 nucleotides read TGTGCCAGCAGCCGGACAGGGGGCAATCAGCCCCAGCATTTT.

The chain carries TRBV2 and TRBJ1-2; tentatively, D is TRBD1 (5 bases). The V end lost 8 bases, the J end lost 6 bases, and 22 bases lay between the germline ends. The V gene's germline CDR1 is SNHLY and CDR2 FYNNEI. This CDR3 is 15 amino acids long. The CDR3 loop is CASPIGQGGGDGYTF. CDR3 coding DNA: TGTGCCAGCCCCATCGGGCAGGGAGGTGGAGATGGCTACACCTTC.

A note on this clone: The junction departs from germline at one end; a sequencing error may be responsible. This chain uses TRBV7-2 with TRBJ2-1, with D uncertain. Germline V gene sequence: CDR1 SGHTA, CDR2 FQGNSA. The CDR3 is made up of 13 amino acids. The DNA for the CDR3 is TGTGCCAGCAGGTTAGCCAGGAACAATGAGCAGTTCTTC. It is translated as CASRLARNNEQFF.

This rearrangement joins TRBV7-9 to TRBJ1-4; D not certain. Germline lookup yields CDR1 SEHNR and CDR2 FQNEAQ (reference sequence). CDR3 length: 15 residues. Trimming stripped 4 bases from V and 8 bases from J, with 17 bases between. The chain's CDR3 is CASSSATEPFEKLFF. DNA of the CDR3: TGTGCCAGCAGCTCCGCTACTGAGCCGTTCGAAAAACTGTTTTTT.

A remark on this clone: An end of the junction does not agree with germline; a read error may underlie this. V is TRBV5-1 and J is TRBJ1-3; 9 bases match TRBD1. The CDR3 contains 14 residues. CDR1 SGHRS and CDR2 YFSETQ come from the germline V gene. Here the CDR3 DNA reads TGCGCCAGCAGCCTAGAGACCCCCGGGACAGGGAACAATTTT. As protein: CASSLETPGTGNNF.

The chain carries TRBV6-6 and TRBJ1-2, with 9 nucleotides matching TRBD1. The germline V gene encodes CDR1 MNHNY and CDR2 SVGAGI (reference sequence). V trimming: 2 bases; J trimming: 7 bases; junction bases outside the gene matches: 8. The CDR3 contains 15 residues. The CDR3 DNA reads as TGTGCCAGCAGTTACATCGGACAGGGGAGTCGTGGCTACACCTTC. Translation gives CASSYIGQGSRGYTF.

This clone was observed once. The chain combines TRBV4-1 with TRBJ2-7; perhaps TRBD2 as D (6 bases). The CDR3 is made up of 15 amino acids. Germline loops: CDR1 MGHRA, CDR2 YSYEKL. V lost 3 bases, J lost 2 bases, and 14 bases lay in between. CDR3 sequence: CASSHLAEGPYEQYF. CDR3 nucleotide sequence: TGCGCCAGCAGCCACTTAGCGGAAGGGCCCTACGAGCAGTACTTC.

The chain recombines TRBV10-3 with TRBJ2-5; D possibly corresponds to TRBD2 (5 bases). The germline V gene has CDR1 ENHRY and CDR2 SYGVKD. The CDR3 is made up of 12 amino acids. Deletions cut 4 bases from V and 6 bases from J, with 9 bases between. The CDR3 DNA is TGTGCCATCAGTGGAGGGCAGCAGACCCAGTACTTC. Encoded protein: CAISGGQQTQYF.

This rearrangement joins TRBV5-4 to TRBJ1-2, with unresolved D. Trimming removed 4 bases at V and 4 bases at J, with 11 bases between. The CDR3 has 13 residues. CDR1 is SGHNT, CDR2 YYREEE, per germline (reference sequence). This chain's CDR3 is CASSRVRGYGYTF. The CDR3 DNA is TGTGCCAGCAGCCGGGTTCGGGGCTATGGCTACACCTTC.

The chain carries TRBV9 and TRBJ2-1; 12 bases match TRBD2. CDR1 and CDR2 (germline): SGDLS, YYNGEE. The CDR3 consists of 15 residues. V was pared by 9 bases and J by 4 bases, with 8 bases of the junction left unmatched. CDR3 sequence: CATNLAGGPYNEQFF. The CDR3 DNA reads TGTGCCACCAACCTAGCGGGGGGGCCTTACAATGAGCAGTTCTTC. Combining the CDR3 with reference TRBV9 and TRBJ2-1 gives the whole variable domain DSGVTQTPKHLITATGQRVTLRCSPRSGDLSVYWYQQSLDQGLQFLIQYYNGEERAKGNILERFSAQQFPDLHSELNLSSLELGDSALYFCATNLAGGPYNEQFFGPGTRLTVL.

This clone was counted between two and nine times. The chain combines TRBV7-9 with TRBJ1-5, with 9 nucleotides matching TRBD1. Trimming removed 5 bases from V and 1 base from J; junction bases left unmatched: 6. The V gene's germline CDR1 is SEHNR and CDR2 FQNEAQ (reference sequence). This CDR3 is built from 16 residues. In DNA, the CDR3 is TGTGCCAGCAGCACGGGACAGGGTGGGAGCAATCAGCCCCAGCATTTT. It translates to CASSTGQGGSNQPQHF.

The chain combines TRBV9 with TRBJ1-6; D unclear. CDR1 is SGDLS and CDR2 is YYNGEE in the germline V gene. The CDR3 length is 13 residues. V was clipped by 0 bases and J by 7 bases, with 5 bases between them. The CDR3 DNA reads TGTGCCAGCAGCGTAGACAAAAATTCACCCCTCCACTTT. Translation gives CASSVDKNSPLHF.

The CDR3 protein is CSHSGTVGYTF. Here the CDR3 DNA reads TGCAGCCATTCCGGGACTGTCGGCTACACCTTC. The chain joins TRBV29-1 to TRBJ1-2; a weak D match, TRBD1 (5 bases). The germline V and J ends were trimmed by 8 bases and 8 bases, with 15 bases remaining between them. The germline gives CDR1 SQVTM, CDR2 ANQGSEA. This CDR3 has 11 amino acids.

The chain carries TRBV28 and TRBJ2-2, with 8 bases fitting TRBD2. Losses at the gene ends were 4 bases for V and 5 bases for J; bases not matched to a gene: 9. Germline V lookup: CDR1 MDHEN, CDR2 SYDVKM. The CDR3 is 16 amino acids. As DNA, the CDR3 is TGTGCCAGCAGTTCCCCGATATCGGGGGGGACCGGGGAGCTGTTTTTT. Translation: CASSSPISGGTGELFF.

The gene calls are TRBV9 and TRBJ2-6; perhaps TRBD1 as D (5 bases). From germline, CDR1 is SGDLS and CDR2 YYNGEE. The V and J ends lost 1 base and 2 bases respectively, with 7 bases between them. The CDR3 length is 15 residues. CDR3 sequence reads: CASSVQGTGANVLTF. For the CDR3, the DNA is TGTGCCAGCAGCGTACAGGGAACTGGGGCCAACGTCCTGACTTTC.